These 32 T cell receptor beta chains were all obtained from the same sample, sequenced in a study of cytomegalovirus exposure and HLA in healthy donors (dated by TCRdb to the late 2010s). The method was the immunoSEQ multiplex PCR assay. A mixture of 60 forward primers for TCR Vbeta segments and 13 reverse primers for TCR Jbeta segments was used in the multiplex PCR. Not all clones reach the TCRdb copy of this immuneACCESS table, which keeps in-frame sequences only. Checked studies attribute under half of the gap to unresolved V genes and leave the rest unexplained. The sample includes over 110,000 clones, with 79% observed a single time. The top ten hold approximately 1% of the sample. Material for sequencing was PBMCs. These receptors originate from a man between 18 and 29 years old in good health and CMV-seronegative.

CDR3 nucleotides: TGCGCCAGCAGCTTGGCCGGGACAGGCCCAAGTGGGGCCAACGTCCTGACTTTC. Its translation is CASSLAGTGPSGANVLTF. J is TRBJ2-6 and V is TRBV5-1; 8 bases line up with TRBD1. V trimming: 0 bases; J trimming: 3 bases; junction bases outside the gene matches: 8. Germline V gene lookup returns CDR1 SGHRS and CDR2 YFSETQ. The CDR3 consists of 18 residues.

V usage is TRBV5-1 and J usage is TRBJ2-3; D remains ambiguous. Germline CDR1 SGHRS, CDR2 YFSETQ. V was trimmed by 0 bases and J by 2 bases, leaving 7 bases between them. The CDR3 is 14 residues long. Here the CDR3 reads CASSLDGVTDTQYF. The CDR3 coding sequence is TGCGCCAGCAGCTTGGACGGAGTCACAGATACGCAGTATTTT.

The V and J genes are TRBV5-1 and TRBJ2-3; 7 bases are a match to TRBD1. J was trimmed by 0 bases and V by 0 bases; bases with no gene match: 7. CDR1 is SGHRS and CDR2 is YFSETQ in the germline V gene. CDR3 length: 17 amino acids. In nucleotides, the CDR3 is TGCGCCAGCAGCTTGGGCATGGGACAGCTTAGCACAGATACGCAGTATTTT. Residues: CASSLGMGQLSTDTQYF.

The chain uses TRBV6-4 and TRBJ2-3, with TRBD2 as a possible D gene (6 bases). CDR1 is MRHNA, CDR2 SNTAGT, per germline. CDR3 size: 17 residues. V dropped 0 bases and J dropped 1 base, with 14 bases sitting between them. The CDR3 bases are TGTGCCAGCAGTGACTCGAAGAGCGGAGGGGGCACAGATACGCAGTATTTT. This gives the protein CASSDSKSGGGTDTQYF.

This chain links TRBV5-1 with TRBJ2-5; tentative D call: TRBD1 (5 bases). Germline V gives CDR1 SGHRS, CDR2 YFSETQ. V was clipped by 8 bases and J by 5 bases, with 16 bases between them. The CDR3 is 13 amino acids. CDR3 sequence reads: CASEVQGGETQYF. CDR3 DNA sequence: TGCGCCAGTGAAGTTCAGGGTGGGGAGACCCAGTACTTC.

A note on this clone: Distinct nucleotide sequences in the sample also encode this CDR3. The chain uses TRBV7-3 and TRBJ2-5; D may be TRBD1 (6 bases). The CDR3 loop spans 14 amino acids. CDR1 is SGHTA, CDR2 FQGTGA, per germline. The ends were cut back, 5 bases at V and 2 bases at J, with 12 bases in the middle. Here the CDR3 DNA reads TGTGCCAGCAGCCCAACAGGGTTGCAAGAGACCCAGTACTTC. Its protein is CASSPTGLQETQYF.

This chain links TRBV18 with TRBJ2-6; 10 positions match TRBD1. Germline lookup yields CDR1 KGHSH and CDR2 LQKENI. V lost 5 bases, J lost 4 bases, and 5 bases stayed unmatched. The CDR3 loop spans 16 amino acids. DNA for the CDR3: TGTGCCAGCTCATTCGACAGGGGGCTCGGGGCCAACGTCCTGACTTTC. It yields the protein CASSFDRGLGANVLTF.

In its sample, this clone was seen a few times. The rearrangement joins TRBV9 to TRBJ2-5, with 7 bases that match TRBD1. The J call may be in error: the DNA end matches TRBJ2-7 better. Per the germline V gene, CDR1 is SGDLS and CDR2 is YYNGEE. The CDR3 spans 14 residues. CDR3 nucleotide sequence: TGTGCCAGCAGCCCCGGGACAGACTCCTACGAGCAGTACTTC. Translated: CASSPGTDSYEQYF.

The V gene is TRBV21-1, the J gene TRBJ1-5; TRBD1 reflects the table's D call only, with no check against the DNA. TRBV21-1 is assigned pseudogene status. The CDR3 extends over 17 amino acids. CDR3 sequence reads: CASSSPDRQNSNQPQHF. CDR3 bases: TGTGCCAGCAGCTCCCCGGACAGGCAGAATAGCAATCAGCCCCAGCATTTT.

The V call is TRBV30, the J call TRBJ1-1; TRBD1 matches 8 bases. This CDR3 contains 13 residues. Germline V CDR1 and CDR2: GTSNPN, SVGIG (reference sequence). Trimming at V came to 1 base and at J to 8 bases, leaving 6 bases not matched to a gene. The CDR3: CAWSAGQGREAFF. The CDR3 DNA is TGTGCCTGGAGTGCTGGACAGGGCCGCGAAGCTTTCTTT.

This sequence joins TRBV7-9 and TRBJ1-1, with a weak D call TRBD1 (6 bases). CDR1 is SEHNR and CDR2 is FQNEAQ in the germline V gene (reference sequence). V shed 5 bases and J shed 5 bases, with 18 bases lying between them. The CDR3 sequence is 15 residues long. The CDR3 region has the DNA TGTGCCAGCAGCCCTCGTACAGGGTTAAGGACTGAAGCTTTCTTT. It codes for CASSPRTGLRTEAFF.

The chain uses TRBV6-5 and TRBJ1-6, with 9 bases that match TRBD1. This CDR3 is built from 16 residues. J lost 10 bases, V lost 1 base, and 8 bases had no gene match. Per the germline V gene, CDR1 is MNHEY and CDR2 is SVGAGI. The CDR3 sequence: CASSYWAGQGSSPLHF. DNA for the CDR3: TGTGCCAGCAGTTACTGGGCGGGACAGGGTTCCTCACCCCTCCACTTT.

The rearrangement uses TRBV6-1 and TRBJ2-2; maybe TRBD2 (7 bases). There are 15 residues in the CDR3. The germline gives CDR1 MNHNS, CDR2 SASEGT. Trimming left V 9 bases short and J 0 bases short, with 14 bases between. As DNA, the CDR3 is TGTGCCAGGGGGGGGCGGGGGTCGAACACCGGGGAGCTGTTTTTT. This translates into CARGGRGSNTGELFF.

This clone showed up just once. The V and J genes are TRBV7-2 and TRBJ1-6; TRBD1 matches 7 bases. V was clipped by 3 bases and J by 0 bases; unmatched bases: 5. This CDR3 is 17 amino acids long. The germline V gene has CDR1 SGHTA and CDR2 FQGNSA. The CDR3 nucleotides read TGTGCCAGCAGCTTCACAGGGGCCCTCTCCTATAATTCACCCCTCCACTTT. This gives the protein CASSFTGALSYNSPLHF.

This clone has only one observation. The CDR3 here is CASSLLQPPYEQYF. The CDR3 region has the DNA TGCGCCAGCAGCTTATTACAGCCCCCCTACGAGCAGTACTTC. The genes are TRBV5-1 and TRBJ2-7, with no clear D. Deletions cut 2 bases from V and 2 bases from J, with 11 bases between. Germline values: CDR1 SGHRS, CDR2 YFSETQ. CDR3 length: 14 amino acids.

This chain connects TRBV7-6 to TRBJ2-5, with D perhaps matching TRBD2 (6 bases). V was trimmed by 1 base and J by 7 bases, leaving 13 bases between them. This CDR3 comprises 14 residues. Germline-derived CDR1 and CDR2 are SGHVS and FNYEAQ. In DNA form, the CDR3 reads TGTGCCAGCAGCTTAGGGGGGGTTGACGGGACCCAGTACTTC. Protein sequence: CASSLGGVDGTQYF.

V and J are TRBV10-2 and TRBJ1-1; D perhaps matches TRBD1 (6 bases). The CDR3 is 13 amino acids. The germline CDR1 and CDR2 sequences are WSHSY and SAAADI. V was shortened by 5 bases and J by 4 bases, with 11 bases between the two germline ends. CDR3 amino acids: CASSTGKTTEAFF. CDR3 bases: TGCGCCAGCAGTACAGGGAAGACCACTGAAGCTTTCTTT.

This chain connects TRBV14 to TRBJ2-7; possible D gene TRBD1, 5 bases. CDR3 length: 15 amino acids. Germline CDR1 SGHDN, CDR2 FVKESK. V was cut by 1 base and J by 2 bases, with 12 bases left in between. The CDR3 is CASSQAHGRAYEQYF. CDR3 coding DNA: TGTGCCAGCAGCCAAGCCCACGGCAGGGCCTACGAGCAGTACTTC.

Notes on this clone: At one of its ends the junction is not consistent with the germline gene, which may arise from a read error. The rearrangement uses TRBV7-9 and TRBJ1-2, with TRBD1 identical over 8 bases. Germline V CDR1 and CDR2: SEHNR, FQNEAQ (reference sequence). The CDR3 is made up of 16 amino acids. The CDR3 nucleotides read TGTTCCAGCAGCTCGACACGGACAGGGAGAGGGTATGGCTACACCTTC. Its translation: CSSSSTRTGRGYGYTF.

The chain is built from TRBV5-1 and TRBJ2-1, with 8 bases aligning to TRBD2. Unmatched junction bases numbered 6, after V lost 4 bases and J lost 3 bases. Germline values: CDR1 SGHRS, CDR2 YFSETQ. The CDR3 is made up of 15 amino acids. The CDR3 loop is CASSQGRGVYNEQFF. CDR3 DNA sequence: TGCGCCAGCAGCCAAGGGCGGGGGGTCTACAATGAGCAGTTCTTC.

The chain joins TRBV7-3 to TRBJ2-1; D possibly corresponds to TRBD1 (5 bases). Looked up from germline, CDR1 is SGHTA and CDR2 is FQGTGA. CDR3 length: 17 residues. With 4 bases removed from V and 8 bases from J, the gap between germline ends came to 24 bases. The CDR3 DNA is TGTGCCAGCAGCTCCCCAGGGTGGACAAGGAGCCAGGATGAGCAGTTCTTC. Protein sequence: CASSSPGWTRSQDEQFF.

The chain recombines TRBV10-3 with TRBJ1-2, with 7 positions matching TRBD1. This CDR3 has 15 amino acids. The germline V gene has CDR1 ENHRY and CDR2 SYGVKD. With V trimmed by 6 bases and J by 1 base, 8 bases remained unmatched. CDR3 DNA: TGTGCCATCAGGGTGGGACAGATACTTAACTATGGCTACACCTTC. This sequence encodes CAIRVGQILNYGYTF.

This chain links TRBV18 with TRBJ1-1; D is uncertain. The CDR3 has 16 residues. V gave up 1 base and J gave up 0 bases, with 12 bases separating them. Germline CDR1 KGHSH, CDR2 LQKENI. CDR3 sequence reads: CASSPLPGAMNTEAFF. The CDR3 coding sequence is TGTGCCAGCTCACCACTCCCGGGAGCCATGAACACTGAAGCTTTCTTT.

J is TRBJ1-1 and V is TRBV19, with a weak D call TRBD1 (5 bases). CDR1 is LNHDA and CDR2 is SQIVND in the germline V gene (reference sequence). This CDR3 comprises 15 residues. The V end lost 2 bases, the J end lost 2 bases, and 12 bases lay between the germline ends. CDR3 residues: CASSITRQGNTEAFF. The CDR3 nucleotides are TGTGCCAGTAGTATAACCCGCCAGGGTAACACTGAAGCTTTCTTT.

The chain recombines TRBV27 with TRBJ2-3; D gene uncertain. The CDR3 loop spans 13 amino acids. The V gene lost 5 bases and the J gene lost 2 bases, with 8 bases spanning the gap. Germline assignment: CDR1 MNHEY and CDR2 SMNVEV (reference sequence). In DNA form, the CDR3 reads TGTGCCAGCAGTCTCCTCCTCACAGATACGCAGTATTTT. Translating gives CASSLLLTDTQYF.

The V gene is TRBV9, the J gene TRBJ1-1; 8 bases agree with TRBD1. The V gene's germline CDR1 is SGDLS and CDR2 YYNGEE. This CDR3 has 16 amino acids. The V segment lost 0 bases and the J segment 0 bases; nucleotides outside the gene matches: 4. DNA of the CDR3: TGTGCCAGCAGCGTAGGGCAGGGGGCGATGAACACTGAAGCTTTCTTT. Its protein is CASSVGQGAMNTEAFF.

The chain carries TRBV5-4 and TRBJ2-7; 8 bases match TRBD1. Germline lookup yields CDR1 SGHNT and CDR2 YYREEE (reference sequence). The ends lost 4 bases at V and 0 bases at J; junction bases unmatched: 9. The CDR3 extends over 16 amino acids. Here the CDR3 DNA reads TGTGCCAGCAGCGGCCGGACAGGGCCAAACTCCTACGAGCAGTACTTC. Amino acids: CASSGRTGPNSYEQYF.

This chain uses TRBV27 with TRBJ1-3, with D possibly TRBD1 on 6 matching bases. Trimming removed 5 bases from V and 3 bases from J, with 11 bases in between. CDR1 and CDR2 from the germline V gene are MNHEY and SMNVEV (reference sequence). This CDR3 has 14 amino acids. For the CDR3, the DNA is TGTGCCAGCAGTCCTCAGGGGATTGGAAACACCATATATTTT. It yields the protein CASSPQGIGNTIYF.

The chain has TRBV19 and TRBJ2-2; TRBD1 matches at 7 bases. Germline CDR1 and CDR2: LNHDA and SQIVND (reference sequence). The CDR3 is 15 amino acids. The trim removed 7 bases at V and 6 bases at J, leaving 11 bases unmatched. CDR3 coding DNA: TGTGCCAGTACCACGGGACAGAGGGTGGCCGGGGAGCTGTTTTTT. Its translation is CASTTGQRVAGELFF.

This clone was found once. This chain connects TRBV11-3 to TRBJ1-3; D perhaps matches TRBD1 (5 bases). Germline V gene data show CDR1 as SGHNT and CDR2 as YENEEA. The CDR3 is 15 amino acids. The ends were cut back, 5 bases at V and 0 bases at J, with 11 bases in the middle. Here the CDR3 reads CASSPTQGSGNTIYF. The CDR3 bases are TGTGCCAGCAGCCCCACTCAGGGCTCTGGAAACACCATATATTTT.

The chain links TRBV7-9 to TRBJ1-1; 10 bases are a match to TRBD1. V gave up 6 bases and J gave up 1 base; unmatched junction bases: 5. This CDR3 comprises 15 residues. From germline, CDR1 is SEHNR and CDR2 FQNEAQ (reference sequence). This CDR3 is CASRGQGDENTEAFF. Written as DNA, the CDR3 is TGTGCCAGCAGAGGACAGGGGGACGAGAACACTGAAGCTTTCTTT. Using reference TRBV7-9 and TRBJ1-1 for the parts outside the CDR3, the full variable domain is DTGVSQNPRHKITKRGQNVTFRCDPISEHNRLYWYRQTLGQGPEFLTYFQNEAQLEKSRLLSDRFSAERPKGSFSTLEIQRTEQGDSAMYLCASRGQGDENTEAFFGQGTRLTVV.

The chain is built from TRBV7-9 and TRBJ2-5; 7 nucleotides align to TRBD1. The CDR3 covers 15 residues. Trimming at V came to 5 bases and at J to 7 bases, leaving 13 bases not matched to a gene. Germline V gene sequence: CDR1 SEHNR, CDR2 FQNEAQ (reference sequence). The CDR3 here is CASSPTGTVAWTQYF. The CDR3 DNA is TGTGCCAGCAGCCCTACCGGGACAGTGGCTTGGACCCAGTACTTC.